Listed here are 20 T cell receptor beta chains from one sample, sequenced in a study of CD8 T cells in Susac syndrome. After extraction with the RNeasy kit, roughly 0.45 to 1 ug of the RNA was reverse transcribed using random hexamers. TCRdb re-called the immunoSEQ multiplex PCR reads with MiXCR, one entry per CDR3 protein. The sample contains around 18,000 distinct CDR3 sequences, 85% to 95% of which appear only once. Specimen: CD8+ T cells from PBMCs. The receptor source for this set is a human donor in good health.

The chain recombines TRBV27 with TRBJ2-1; D gene ambiguous. This CDR3 is 14 amino acids long. CDR1 and CDR2 from the germline V gene are MNHEY and SMNVEV (reference sequence). V was pared by 5 bases and J by 9 bases, with 17 bases between. In nucleotides, the CDR3 is TGTGCCAGCAGTCTCACGCGCCCACGTTTTGAGCAGTTCTTC. Its translation is CASSLTRPRFEQFF.

The chain uses TRBV27 and TRBJ2-3; no definite D call. With 6 bases removed from V and 6 bases from J, the gap between germline ends came to 19 bases. This CDR3 contains 15 residues. The germline V gene has CDR1 MNHEY and CDR2 SMNVEV (reference sequence). The CDR3 loop reads CASSTRQPRFDTQYF. As DNA, the CDR3 is TGTGCCAGCAGCACGAGACAACCCCGATTTGATACGCAGTATTTT.

This rearrangement joins TRBV24-1 to TRBJ2-1; TRBD2 matches 7 bases. Losses at the gene ends were 1 base for V and 7 bases for J; bases not matched to a gene: 12. CDR3 length equals 17 residues. Germline values: CDR1 KGHDR, CDR2 SFDVKD. The CDR3 DNA reads TGTGCCACCAGTGATTTATGGGCGCCAGCGGGACTAAATGAGCAGTTCTTC. It yields the protein CATSDLWAPAGLNEQFF.

This chain joins TRBV2 and TRBJ2-2; no definite D call. Germline CDR1 SNHLY, CDR2 FYNNEI. The V gene lost 6 bases and the J gene lost 4 bases, with 3 bases spanning the gap. This CDR3 is 11 amino acids long. The CDR3 DNA reads TGTGCCAGCAGGACCACCGGGGAGCTGTTTTTT. This encodes CASRTTGELFF.

Written as DNA, the CDR3 is TGCGCCAGCAGCTTGGTTCCGGGAGTAGGCGTGAATGAGCAGTTCTTC. As protein: CASSLVPGVGVNEQFF. The genes are TRBV5-1 and TRBJ2-1, with D possibly matching TRBD2 (6 bases). The V gene lost 0 bases and the J gene lost 7 bases, with 17 bases spanning the gap. CDR1 is SGHRS, CDR2 YFSETQ, per germline. The CDR3 sequence is 16 residues long.

The chain has TRBV20-1 and TRBJ2-1, with D possibly TRBD2 on 5 matching bases. V was shortened by 3 bases and J by 0 bases, with 9 bases between the two germline ends. Germline CDR1 reads DFQATT; CDR2 reads SNEGSKA (reference sequence). This CDR3 is 14 amino acids long. The CDR3 loop reads CSASLLDSYNEQFF. CDR3 nucleotide sequence: TGCAGTGCTAGTCTACTAGACTCCTACAATGAGCAGTTCTTC.

This chain joins TRBV3-1 and TRBJ2-1, with a tentative D call TRBD2 (6 bases). V was pared by 0 bases and J by 5 bases, with 17 bases between. CDR1 is LGHDT, CDR2 YNNKEL, per germline (reference sequence). The CDR3 covers 17 residues. CDR3 nucleotides: TGTGCCAGCAGCCAAGATCTGGGGATAGCGGCGAACAATGAGCAGTTCTTC. It translates to CASSQDLGIAANNEQFF.

The CDR3 coding sequence is TGTGCCACCAGCAGATTTCGGGATTTCAGAGGTTCGGATACGCAGTATTTT. Protein: CATSRFRDFRGSDTQYF. The genes are TRBV15 and TRBJ2-3; a possible D gene is TRBD2 (5 bases). CDR3 length: 17 amino acids. Germline CDR1 reads LNHNV; CDR2 reads YYDKDF (reference sequence). Trimming shortened V by 2 bases and J by 6 bases, and 21 bases separated the two germline ends.

V gene TRBV6-6 combines with J gene TRBJ1-5, with D perhaps TRBD1 (5 bases). Trimming removed 5 bases from V and 0 bases from J, with 11 bases in between. The CDR3 consists of 15 residues. Germline values: CDR1 MNHNY, CDR2 SVGAGI (reference sequence). The CDR3 nucleotides are TGTGCCAGCAGTACTGGGGGTTATAGCAATCAGCCCCAGCATTTT. Protein product: CASSTGGYSNQPQHF.

CDR3 protein: CASSEIGPNYGYTF. Written as DNA, the CDR3 is TGTGCCAGCAGTGAAATCGGGCCGAACTATGGCTACACCTTC. The rearrangement links TRBV28 to TRBJ1-2; D not resolved. Trimming stripped 5 bases from V and 2 bases from J, with 12 bases between. CDR3 length equals 14 residues. CDR1 and CDR2 (germline): MDHEN, SYDVKM.

The rearrangement links TRBV29-1 to TRBJ2-2; tentatively, D is TRBD2 (6 bases). Deletions cut 8 bases from V and 6 bases from J, with 13 bases between. This CDR3 is 12 amino acids long. Germline loops: CDR1 SQVTM, CDR2 ANQGSEA. CDR3 DNA: TGCAGCTCCCCCGGGGGTTCCGGGGAGCTGTTTTTT. Its translation: CSSPGGSGELFF.

This clonotype was detected a few times. The chain joins TRBV9 to TRBJ2-1; D not certain. Trimming stripped 0 bases from V and 4 bases from J, with 14 bases between. This CDR3 has 16 residues. Germline V CDR1 and CDR2: SGDLS, YYNGEE. Written as DNA, the CDR3 is TGTGCCAGCAGCGTAGTGCTTGCAGGTGCATACAATGAGCAGTTCTTC. It codes for CASSVVLAGAYNEQFF.

This clonotype was picked up one time. The rearrangement uses TRBV28 and TRBJ1-4, with TRBD1 as a possible D gene (5 bases). In germline, CDR1 is MDHEN, CDR2 SYDVKM. The germline V and J ends were trimmed by 7 bases and 6 bases, with 15 bases remaining between them. This CDR3 spans 14 amino acids. In DNA form, the CDR3 reads TGTGCCAGCACAACGTTGCAGGGAGATGAAAAACTGTTTTTT. It codes for CASTTLQGDEKLFF.

The V gene is TRBV29-1, the J gene TRBJ2-2, with D perhaps matching TRBD2 (6 bases). Germline loops: CDR1 SQVTM, CDR2 ANQGSEA. The CDR3 runs 17 residues. V dropped 3 bases and J dropped 6 bases, with 23 bases sitting between them. The chain's CDR3 is CSVETIRSGSYPGELFF. The CDR3 bases are TGCAGCGTTGAGACGATTCGAAGCGGGTCCTACCCCGGGGAGCTGTTTTTT.

This clonotype was found once. This sequence joins TRBV20-1 and TRBJ2-5; no clear D gene. Looked up from germline, CDR1 is DFQATT and CDR2 is SNEGSKA (reference sequence). The CDR3 is 15 amino acids. V was trimmed by 0 bases and J by 1 base, leaving 12 bases between them. The CDR3 reads CSARDDRAVQETQYF. CDR3 DNA: TGCAGTGCTAGAGATGATCGTGCGGTCCAAGAGACCCAGTACTTC.

This chain connects TRBV28 to TRBJ2-5; D is ambiguous. Looked up from germline, CDR1 is MDHEN and CDR2 is SYDVKM. V lost 3 bases and J 2 bases, leaving 10 bases between the germline ends. This CDR3 has 14 amino acids. CDR3 amino acids: CASSFMAQQETQYF. The CDR3 bases are TGTGCCAGCAGTTTCATGGCACAGCAAGAGACCCAGTACTTC. Looking up the rest from reference TRBV28 and TRBJ2-5 gives the full variable domain: DVKVTQSSRYLVKRTGEKVFLECVQDMDHENMFWYRQDPGLGLRLIYFSYDVKMKEKGDIPEGYSVSREKKERFSLILESASTNQTSMYLCASSFMAQQETQYFGPGTRLLVL.

The CDR3 DNA reads TGTGCCAGCAGTTTCGGGAATGGGGGGTACGAGCAGTACTTC. It codes for CASSFGNGGYEQYF. This rearrangement joins TRBV27 to TRBJ2-7, with D perhaps TRBD2 (6 bases). Germline values: CDR1 MNHEY, CDR2 SMNVEV (reference sequence). V lost 3 bases and J 4 bases, leaving 13 bases between the germline ends. CDR3 size: 14 residues.

CDR3 protein: CASSPRNYGGDYNEQFF. The CDR3 nucleotides are TGTGCCAGCAGTCCCCGGAACTATGGGGGAGACTACAATGAGCAGTTCTTC. The chain is built from TRBV28 and TRBJ2-1; D possibly matches TRBD1 or TRBD2 (5 bases each). V lost 5 bases and J 3 bases, leaving 20 bases between the germline ends. CDR3 length: 17 residues. Germline-derived CDR1 and CDR2 are MDHEN and SYDVKM.

This clonotype is a singleton in its sample. The chain recombines TRBV5-1 with TRBJ2-7, with D maybe TRBD1 (5 bases). The germline V gene has CDR1 SGHRS and CDR2 YFSETQ. The CDR3 is made up of 15 amino acids. Trimming removed 0 bases from V and 2 bases from J, with 12 bases in between. The CDR3 DNA reads TGCGCCAGCAGCTTGGTTCCAGGGTTCCCCTACGAGCAGTACTTC. This encodes CASSLVPGFPYEQYF.

The chain employs TRBV7-8 and TRBJ2-7; 8 positions agree with TRBD1. Unmatched junction bases numbered 10, after V lost 0 bases and J lost 3 bases. Per the germline V gene, CDR1 is SGHVS and CDR2 is FQNEAQ. The CDR3 covers 17 residues. The CDR3 sequence is CASSLASGQGYLYEQYF. The CDR3 region has the DNA TGTGCCAGCAGCTTAGCCTCAGGACAGGGTTATCTCTACGAGCAGTACTTC.